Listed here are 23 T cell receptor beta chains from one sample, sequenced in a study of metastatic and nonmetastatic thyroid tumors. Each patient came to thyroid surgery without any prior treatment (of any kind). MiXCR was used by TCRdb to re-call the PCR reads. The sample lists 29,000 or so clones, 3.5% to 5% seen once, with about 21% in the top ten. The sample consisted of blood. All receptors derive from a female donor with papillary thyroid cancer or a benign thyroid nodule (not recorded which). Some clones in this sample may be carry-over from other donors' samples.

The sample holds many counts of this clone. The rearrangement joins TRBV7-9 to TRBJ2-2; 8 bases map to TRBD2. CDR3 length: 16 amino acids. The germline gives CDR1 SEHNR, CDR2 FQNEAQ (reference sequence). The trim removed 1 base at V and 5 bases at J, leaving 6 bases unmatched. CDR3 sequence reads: CASSLEASGRTGELFF. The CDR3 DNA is TGTGCCAGCAGCTTAGAGGCCAGCGGGAGAACCGGGGAGCTGTTTTTT.

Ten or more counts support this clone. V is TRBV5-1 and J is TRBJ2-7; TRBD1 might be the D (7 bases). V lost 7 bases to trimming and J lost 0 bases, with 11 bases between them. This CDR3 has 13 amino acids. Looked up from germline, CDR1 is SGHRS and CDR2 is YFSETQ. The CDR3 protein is CASSGGSSYEQYF. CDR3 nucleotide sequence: TGCGCCAGCTCAGGGGGGAGCTCCTACGAGCAGTACTTC.

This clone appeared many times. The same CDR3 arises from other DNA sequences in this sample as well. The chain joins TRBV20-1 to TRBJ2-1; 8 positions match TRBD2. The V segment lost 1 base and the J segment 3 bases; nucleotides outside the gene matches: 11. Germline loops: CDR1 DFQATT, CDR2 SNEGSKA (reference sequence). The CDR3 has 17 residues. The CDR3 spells CSARAPLREGIYNEQFF. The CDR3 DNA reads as TGCAGTGCTAGAGCCCCCCTTCGGGAGGGCATCTACAATGAGCAGTTCTTC.

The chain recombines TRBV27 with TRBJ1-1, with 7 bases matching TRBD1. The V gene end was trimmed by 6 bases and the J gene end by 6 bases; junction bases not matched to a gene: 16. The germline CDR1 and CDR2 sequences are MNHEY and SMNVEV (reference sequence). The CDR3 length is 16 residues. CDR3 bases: TGTGCCAGCAGGGGGGACAGCAGGGGCCTGATCGCTGAAGCTTTCTTT. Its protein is CASRGDSRGLIAEAFF.

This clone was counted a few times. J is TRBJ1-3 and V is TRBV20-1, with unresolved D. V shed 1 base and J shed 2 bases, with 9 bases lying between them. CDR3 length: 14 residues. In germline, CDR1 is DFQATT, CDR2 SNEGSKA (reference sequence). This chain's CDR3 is CSARAEAAGNTIYF. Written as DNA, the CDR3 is TGCAGTGCTAGAGCGGAGGCAGCTGGAAACACCATATATTTT.

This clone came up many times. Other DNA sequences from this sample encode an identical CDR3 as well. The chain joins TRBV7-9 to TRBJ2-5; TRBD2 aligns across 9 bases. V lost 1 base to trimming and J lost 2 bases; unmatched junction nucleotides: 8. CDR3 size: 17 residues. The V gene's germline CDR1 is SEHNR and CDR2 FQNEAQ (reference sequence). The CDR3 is CASSLGLETSGQETQYF. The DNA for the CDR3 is TGTGCCAGCAGCTTAGGGTTGGAGACTAGCGGTCAAGAGACCCAGTACTTC. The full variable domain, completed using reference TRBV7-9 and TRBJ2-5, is DTGVSQNPRHKITKRGQNVTFRCDPISEHNRLYWYRQTLGQGPEFLTYFQNEAQLEKSRLLSDRFSAERPKGSFSTLEIQRTEQGDSAMYLCASSLGLETSGQETQYFGPGTRLLVL.

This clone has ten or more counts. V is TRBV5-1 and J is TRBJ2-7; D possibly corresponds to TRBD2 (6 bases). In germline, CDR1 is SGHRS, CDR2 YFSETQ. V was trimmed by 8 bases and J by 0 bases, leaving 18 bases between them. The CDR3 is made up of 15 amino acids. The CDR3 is CASVGTAYSSYEQYF. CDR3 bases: TGCGCCAGTGTTGGGACTGCCTACAGCTCCTACGAGCAGTACTTC.

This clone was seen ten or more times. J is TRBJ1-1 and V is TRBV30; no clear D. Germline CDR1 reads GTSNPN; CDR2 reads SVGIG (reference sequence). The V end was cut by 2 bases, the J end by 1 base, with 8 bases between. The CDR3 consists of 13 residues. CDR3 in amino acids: CAWSRGPNTEAFF. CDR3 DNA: TGTGCCTGGAGTCGTGGACCGAACACTGAAGCTTTCTTT.

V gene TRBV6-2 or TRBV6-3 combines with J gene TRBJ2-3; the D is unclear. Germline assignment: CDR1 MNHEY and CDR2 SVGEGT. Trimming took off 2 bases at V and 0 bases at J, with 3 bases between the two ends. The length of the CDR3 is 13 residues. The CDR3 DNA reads TGTGCCAGCAGTTACACCAGCACAGATACGCAGTATTTT. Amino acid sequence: CASSYTSTDTQYF.

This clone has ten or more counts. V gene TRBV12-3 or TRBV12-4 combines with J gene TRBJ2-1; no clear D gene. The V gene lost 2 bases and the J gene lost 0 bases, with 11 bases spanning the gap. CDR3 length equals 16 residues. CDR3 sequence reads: CASSLILDPSYNEQFF. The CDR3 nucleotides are TGTGCCAGCAGTTTAATTCTAGACCCCTCCTACAATGAGCAGTTCTTC.

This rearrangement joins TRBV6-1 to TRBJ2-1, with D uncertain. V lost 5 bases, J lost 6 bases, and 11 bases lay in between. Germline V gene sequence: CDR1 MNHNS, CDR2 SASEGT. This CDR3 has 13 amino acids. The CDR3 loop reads CASSLSVGNEQFF. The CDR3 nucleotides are TGTGCCAGCAGTCTCTCGGTGGGCAATGAGCAGTTCTTC.

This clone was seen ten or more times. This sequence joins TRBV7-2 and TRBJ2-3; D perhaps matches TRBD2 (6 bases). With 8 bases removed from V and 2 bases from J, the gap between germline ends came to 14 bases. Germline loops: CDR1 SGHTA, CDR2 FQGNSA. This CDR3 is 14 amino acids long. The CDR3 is CASVRERSTDTQYF. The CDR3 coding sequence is TGTGCCAGCGTACGGGAGCGGTCCACAGATACGCAGTATTTT.

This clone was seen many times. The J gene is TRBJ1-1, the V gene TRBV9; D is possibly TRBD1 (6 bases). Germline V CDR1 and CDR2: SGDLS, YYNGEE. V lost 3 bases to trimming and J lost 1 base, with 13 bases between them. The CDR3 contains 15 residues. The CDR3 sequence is CASSASGTQNTEAFF. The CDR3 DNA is TGTGCCAGCAGCGCTAGCGGGACACAGAACACTGAAGCTTTCTTT. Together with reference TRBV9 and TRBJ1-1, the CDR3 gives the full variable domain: DSGVTQTPKHLITATGQRVTLRCSPRSGDLSVYWYQQSLDQGLQFLIQYYNGEERAKGNILERFSAQQFPDLHSELNLSSLELGDSALYFCASSASGTQNTEAFFGQGTRLTVV.

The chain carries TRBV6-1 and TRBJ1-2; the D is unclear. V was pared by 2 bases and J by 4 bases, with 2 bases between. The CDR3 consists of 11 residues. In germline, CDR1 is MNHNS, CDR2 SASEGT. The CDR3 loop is CASSEIYGYTF. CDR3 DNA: TGTGCCAGCAGTGAAATCTATGGCTACACCTTC.

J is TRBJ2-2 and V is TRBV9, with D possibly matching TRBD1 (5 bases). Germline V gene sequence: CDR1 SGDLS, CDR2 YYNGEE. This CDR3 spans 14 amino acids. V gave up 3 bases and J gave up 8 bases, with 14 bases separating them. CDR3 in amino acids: CASSAIGAMGELFF. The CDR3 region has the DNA TGTGCCAGCAGCGCAATTGGGGCTATGGGGGAGCTGTTTTTT.

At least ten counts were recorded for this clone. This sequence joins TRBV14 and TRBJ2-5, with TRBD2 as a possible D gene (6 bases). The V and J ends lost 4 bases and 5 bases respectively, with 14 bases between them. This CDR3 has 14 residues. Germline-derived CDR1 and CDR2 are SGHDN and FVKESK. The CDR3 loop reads CASSPTGTFETQYF. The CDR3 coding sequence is TGTGCCAGCAGCCCTACCGGGACTTTCGAGACCCAGTACTTC.

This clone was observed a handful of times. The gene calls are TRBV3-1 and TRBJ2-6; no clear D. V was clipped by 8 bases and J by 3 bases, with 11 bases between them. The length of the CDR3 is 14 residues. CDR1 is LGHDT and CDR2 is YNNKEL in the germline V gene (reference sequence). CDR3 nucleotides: TGTGCCAGCTCATCGAAGAGTGGGGCCAACGTCCTGACTTTC. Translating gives CASSSKSGANVLTF.

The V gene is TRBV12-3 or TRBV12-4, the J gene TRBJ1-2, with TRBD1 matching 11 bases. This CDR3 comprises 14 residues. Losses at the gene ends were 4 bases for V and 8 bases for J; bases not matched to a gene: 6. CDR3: CASSSSDRGLGYTF. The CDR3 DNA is TGTGCCAGCAGTTCCTCGGACAGGGGGCTAGGCTACACCTTC.

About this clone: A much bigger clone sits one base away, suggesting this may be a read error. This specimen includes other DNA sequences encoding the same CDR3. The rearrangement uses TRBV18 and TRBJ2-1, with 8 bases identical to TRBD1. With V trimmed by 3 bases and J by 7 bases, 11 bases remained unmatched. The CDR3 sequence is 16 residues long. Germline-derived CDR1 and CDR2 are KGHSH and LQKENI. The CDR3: CASSPNYPDRANEQFF. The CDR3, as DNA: TGTGCCAGCTCACCTAACTACCCGGACAGGGCTAATGAGCAGTTCTTC.

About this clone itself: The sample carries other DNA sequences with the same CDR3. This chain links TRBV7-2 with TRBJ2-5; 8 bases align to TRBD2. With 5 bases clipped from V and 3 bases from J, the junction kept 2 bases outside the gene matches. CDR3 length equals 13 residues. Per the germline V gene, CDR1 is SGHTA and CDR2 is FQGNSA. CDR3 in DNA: TGTGCCAGCAGCCGGGGGGGTGAAGAGACCCAGTACTTC. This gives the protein CASSRGGEETQYF.

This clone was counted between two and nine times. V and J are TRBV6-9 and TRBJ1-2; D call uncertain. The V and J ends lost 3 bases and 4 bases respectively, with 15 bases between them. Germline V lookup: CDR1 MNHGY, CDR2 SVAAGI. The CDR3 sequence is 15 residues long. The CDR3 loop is CASSYSHLLPYGYTF. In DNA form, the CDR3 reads TGTGCCAGCAGTTACTCGCATTTGCTACCCTATGGCTACACCTTC.

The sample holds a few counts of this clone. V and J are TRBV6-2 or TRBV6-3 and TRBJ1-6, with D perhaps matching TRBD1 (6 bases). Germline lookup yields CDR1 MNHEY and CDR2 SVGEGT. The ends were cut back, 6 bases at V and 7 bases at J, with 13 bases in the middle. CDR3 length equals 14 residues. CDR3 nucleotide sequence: TGTGCCAGCAGGGTGGACAGCGAGAATTCACCCCTCCACTTT. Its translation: CASRVDSENSPLHF.

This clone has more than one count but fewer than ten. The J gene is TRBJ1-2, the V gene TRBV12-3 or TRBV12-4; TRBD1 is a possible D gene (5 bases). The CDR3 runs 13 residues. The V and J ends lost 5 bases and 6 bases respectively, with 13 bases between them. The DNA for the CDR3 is TGTGCCAGCAGTGCTTGGGGGTACGATGGCTACACCTTC. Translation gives CASSAWGYDGYTF.